This TCR beta chain was identified during a study of beta chain features in type 1 diabetes. Turning to this clone: The antigen is not known.

Trimming removed 5 bases from V and 0 bases from J, with 8 bases in between. This CDR3 is built from 13 residues. Germline V gives CDR1 GTSNPN, CDR2 SVGIG (reference sequence). TCRB transcripts that were expressed got sequenced, as all of the isolated RNA had been reverse transcribed. The assay was immunoSEQ multiplex PCR, and TCRdb's table has in-frame clones only and misses some. This table has under 850,000 clones, roughly an eighth appearing once. Study-level findings and limits: Among patients with Type 1 diabetes, TCRB CDR3s were moderately but significantly shorter in every one of the four CD4+ subsets.

The sequencing input was naive CD4+ T cells from blood. V is TRBV30 and J is TRBJ2-1, with a tentative D call TRBD1 (6 bases). This receptor was obtained from a man aged 18 to 29 with type 1 diabetes. The CDR3 loop is CAWGRGSYNEQFF. CDR3 DNA sequence: TGTGCCTGGGGCAGGGGCTCCTACAATGAGCAGTTCTTC.